A single sample is the source of the 3 T cell receptor beta chains below, sequenced in a study of beta chain features in type 1 diabetes. Sequencing targeted expressed TCRB transcripts, as all isolated RNA had been reverse transcribed. Profiled with immunoSEQ multiplex PCR; TCRdb holds only in-frame clones, not every one. The table includes under 300,000 clones, 25% to 30% detected once. The sample taken for sequencing was central memory CD4+ T cells from blood. The receptors shown here come from a man aged 25-40 years in good health.

The rearrangement uses TRBV6-5 and TRBJ2-7, with 9 bases that match TRBD1. This CDR3 contains 13 residues. From germline, CDR1 is MNHEY and CDR2 SVGAGI. With V trimmed by 6 bases and J by 5 bases, 5 bases remained unmatched. Here the CDR3 DNA reads TGTGCCAGCAGGTCGGGACAGGGAAACGAGCAGTACTTC. It codes for CASRSGQGNEQYF.

The rearrangement links TRBV19 to TRBJ1-6, with unresolved D. V was trimmed by 5 bases and J by 5 bases, leaving 7 bases between them. Germline V CDR1 and CDR2: LNHDA, SQIVND (reference sequence). This CDR3 region has 13 residues. CDR3 bases: TGTGCCAGTAGTCGGCAGGATAATTCACCCCTCCACTTT. Protein sequence: CASSRQDNSPLHF.

Regarding this clone: Mismatch with germline at one junction end may stem from a read error. The chain couples TRBV10-2 to TRBJ2-4; D remains unclear. This CDR3 has 14 residues. Germline values: CDR1 WSHSY, CDR2 SAAADI. CDR3 sequence reads: CASGDQIAKNIQYF. The CDR3 DNA is TGCGCCAGCGGTGATCAGATAGCCAAAAACATTCAGTACTTC.